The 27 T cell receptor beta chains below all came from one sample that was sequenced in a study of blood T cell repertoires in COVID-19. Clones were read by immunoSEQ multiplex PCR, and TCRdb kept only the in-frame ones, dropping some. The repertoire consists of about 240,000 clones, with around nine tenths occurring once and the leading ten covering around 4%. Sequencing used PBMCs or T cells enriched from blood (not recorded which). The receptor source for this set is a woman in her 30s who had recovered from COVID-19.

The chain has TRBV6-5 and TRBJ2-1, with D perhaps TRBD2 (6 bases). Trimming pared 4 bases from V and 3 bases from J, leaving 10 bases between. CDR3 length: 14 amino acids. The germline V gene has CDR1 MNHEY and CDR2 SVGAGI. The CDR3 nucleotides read TGTGCCAGCAGTTCCCGGGGGTACTACAATGAGCAGTTCTTC. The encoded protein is CASSSRGYYNEQFF.

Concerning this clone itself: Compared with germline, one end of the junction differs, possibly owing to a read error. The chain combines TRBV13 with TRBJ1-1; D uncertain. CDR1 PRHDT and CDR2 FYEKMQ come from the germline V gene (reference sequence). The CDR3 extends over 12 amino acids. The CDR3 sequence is CASSLGGIPALF. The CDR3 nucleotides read TGTGCCAGCAGCTTAGGCGGGATCCCCGCACTCTTT.

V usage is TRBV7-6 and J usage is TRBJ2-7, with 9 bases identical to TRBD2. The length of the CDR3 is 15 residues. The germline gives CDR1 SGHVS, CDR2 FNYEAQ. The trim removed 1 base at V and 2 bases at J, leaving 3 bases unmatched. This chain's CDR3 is CASSLETSGTYEQYF. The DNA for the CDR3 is TGTGCCAGCAGCTTAGAGACTAGCGGTACCTACGAGCAGTACTTC.

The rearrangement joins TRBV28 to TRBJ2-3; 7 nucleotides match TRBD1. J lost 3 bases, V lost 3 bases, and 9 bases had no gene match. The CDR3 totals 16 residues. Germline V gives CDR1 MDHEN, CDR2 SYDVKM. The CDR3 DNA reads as TGTGCCAGCAGTTTCCCTAGACAGGGCGGGACAGATACGCAGTATTTT. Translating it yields CASSFPRQGGTDTQYF.

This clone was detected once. The CDR3 protein is CASSLQAELLYEQYF. For the CDR3, the DNA is TGTGCCAGCAGCCTACAGGCAGAATTACTCTACGAGCAGTACTTC. The rearrangement uses TRBV6-2 or TRBV6-3 and TRBJ2-7; tentatively, D is TRBD1 (5 bases). CDR3 length: 15 amino acids. Trimming cost V 6 bases and J 3 bases, with 18 bases left between them. Germline CDR1 reads MNHEY; CDR2 reads SVGEGT.

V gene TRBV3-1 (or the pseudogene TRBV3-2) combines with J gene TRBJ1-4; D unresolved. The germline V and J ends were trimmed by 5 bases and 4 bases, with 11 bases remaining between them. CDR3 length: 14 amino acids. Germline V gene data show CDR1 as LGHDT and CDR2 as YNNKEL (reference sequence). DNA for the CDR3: TGTGCCAGCAGCTATTTAGCGGATAATGAAAAACTGTTTTTT. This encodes CASSYLADNEKLFF.

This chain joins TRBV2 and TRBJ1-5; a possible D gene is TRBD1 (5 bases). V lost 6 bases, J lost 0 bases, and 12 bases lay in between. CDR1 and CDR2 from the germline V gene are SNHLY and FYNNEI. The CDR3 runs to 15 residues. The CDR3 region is CASRKTDNSNQPQHF. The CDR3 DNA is TGTGCCAGCAGAAAGACAGATAATAGCAATCAGCCCCAGCATTTT. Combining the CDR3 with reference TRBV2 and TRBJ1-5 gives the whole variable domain EPEVTQTPSHQVTQMGQEVILRCVPISNHLYFYWYRQILGQKVEFLVSFYNNEISEKSEIFDDQFSVERPDGSNFTLKIRSTKLEDSAMYFCASRKTDNSNQPQHFGDGTRLSIL.

CDR3 nucleotides: TGTGCCAGTACGGAGGGGCCGGTCATCGGTGAAGCTTTCTTT. This gives the protein CASTEGPVIGEAFF. The rearrangement links TRBV19 to TRBJ1-1, with a weak D call TRBD1 (5 bases). The germline V and J ends were trimmed by 7 bases and 7 bases, with 19 bases remaining between them. Germline values: CDR1 LNHDA, CDR2 SQIVND (reference sequence). This CDR3 has 14 residues.

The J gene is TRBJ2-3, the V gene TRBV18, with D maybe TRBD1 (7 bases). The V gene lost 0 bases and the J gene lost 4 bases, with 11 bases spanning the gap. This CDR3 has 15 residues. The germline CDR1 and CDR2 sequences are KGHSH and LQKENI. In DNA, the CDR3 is TGTGCCAGCTCACCACCGGGCGGGACAGCAGATACGCAGTATTTT. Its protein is CASSPPGGTADTQYF.

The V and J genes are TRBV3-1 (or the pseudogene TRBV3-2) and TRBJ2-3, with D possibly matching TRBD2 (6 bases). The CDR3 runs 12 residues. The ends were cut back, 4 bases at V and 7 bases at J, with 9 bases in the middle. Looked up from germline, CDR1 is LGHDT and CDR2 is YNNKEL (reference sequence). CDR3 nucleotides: TGTGCCAGCAGCCTCGGGGGAAATACGCAGTATTTT. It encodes CASSLGGNTQYF.

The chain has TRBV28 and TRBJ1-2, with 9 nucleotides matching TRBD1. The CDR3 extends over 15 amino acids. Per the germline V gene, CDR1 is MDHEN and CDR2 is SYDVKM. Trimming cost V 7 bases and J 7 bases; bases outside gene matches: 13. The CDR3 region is CASNSGTGFMVGYTF. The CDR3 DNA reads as TGTGCCAGCAATTCTGGGACAGGGTTCATGGTTGGCTACACCTTC.

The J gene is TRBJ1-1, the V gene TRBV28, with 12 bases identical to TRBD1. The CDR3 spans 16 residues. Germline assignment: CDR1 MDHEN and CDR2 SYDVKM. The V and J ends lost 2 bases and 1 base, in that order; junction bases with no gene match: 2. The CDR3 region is CASSLGTGGGNTEAFF. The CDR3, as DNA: TGTGCCAGCAGTTTAGGGACAGGGGGCGGGAACACTGAAGCTTTCTTT.

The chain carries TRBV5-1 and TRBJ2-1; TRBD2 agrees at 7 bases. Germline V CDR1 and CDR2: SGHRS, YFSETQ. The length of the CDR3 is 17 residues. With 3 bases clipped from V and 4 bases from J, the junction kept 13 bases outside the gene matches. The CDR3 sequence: CASSSGSRGLSYNEQFF. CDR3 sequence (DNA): TGCGCCAGCAGCTCCGGGAGCCGGGGACTATCTTACAATGAGCAGTTCTTC.

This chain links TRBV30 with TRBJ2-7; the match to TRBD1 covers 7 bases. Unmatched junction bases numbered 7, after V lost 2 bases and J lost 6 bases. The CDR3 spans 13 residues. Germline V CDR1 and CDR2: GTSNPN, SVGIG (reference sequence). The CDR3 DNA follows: TGTGCCTGGAGTAGGGGGACAGTAGGCGAGCAGTACTTC. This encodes CAWSRGTVGEQYF. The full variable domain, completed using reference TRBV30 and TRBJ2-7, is SQTIHQWPATLVQPVGSPLSLECTVEGTSNPNLYWYRQAAGRGLQLLFYSVGIGQISSEVPQNLSASRPQDRQFILSSKKLLLSDSGFYLCAWSRGTVGEQYFGPGTRLTVT.

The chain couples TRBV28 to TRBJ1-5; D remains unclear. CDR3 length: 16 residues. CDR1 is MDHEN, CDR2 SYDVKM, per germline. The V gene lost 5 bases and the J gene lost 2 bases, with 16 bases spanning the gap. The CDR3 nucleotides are TGTGCCAGCAGTCTCTGGGTGGCCCGGGGCAATCAGCCCCAGCATTTT. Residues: CASSLWVARGNQPQHF.

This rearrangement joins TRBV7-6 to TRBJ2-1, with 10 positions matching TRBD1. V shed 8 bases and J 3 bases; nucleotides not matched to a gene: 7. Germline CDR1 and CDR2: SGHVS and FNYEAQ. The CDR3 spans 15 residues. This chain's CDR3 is CASGPDRGLYNEQFF. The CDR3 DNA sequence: TGTGCCAGCGGCCCCGACAGGGGGCTCTACAATGAGCAGTTCTTC.

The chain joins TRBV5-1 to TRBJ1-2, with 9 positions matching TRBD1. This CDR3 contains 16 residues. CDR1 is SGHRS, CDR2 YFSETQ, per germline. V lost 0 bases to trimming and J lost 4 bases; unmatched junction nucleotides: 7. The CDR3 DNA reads TGCGCCAGCAGCTTGGAGGGACAGGGACTAACCTATGGCTACACCTTC. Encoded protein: CASSLEGQGLTYGYTF.

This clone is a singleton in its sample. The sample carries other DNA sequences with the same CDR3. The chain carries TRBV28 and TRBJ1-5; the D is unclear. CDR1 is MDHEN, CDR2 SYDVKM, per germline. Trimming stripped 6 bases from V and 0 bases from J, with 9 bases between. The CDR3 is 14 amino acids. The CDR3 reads CASSPGGSNQPQHF. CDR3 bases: TGTGCCAGCAGCCCGGGTGGTAGCAATCAGCCCCAGCATTTT.

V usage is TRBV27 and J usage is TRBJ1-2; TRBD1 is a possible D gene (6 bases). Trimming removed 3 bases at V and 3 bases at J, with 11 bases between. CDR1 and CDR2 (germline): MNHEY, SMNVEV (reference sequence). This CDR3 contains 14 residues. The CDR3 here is CASSFSRGYYGYTF. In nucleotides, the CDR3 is TGTGCCAGCAGTTTCAGCAGGGGTTACTATGGCTACACCTTC.

CDR3 amino acids: CASSPNLNEQFF. In DNA form, the CDR3 reads TGTGCCAGCAGCCCTAATCTGAATGAGCAGTTCTTC. The chain has TRBV11-3 and TRBJ2-1; D call uncertain. The length of the CDR3 is 12 residues. The germline V gene encodes CDR1 SGHNT and CDR2 YENEEA. The V gene lost 5 bases and the J gene lost 7 bases, with 9 bases spanning the gap.

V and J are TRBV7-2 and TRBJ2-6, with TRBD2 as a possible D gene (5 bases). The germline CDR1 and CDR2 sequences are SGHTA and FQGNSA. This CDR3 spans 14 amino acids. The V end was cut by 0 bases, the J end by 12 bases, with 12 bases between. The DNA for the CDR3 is TGTGCCAGCAGCTTAGCGAGGGAACCCCCCGTCCTGACTTTC. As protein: CASSLAREPPVLTF.

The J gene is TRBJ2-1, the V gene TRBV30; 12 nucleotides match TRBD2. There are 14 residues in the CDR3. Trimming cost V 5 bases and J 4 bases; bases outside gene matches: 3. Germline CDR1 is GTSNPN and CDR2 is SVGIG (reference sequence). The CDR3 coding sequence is TGTGCCTGGGAAACTAGCGGGAGGTACAATGAGCAGTTCTTC. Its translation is CAWETSGRYNEQFF.

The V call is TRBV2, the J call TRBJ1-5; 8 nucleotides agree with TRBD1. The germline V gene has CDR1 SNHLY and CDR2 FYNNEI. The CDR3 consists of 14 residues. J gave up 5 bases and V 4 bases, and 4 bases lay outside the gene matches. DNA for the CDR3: TGTGCCAGCAGTGGACAGGGGAACCATCAGCCCCAGCATTTT. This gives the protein CASSGQGNHQPQHF.

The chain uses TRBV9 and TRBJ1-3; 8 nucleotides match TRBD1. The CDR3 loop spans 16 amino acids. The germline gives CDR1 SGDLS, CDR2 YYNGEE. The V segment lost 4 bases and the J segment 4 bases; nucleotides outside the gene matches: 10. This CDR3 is CASSPRTGIVGNTIYF. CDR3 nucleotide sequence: TGTGCCAGCAGCCCTCGGACAGGGATTGTAGGAAACACCATATATTTT.

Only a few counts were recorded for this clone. In nucleotides, the CDR3 is TGTGCCAGCAGTCCAGGGTATGGCTACACCTTC. Its protein product is CASSPGYGYTF. J is TRBJ1-2 and V is TRBV6-6; tentatively, D is TRBD1 (5 bases). Trimming removed 5 bases at V and 5 bases at J, with 6 bases between. This CDR3 comprises 11 residues. The germline CDR1 and CDR2 sequences are MNHNY and SVGAGI (reference sequence).

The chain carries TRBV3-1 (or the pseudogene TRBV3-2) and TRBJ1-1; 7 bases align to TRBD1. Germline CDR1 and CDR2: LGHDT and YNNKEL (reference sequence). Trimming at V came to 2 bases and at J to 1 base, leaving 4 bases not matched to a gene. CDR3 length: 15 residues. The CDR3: CASSQQRQGNTEAFF. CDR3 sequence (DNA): TGTGCCAGCAGCCAACAAAGACAGGGGAACACTGAAGCTTTCTTT.

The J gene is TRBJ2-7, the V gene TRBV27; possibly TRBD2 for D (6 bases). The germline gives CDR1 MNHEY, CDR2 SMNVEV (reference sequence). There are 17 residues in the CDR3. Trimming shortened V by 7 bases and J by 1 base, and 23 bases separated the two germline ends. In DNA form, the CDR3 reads TGTGCCAGCACAGGGACGCGGACCGTGGGGGGTTCCTACGAGCAGTACTTC. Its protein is CASTGTRTVGGSYEQYF.